This TCR beta chain emerged from a study of OX40 agonist ivuxolimab in advanced cancers. Concerning this clone itself: The antigen remains undetermined.

Study-wide findings and caveats: The authors did not determine the antigen specificity of the expanded peripheral T cells. In the 0.1 to 3.0 mg/kg range, CD4+ and CD8+ blood T cells had expanded clonally by week 6. The average count of expanded clones was higher among CD8+ T cells than among CD4+.

The table came from immunoSEQ multiplex PCR; TCRdb's copy has only in-frame clones and leaves some out. The table has roughly 70,000 clones, roughly nine tenths seen once; the top ten hold just over 0.3%. Germline V lookup: CDR1 MNHEY, CDR2 SMNVEV (reference sequence). The CDR3 extends over 17 amino acids. V lost 4 bases, J lost 0 bases, and 6 bases stayed unmatched. Sequences were derived from CD4+ or CD8+ T cells sorted from blood, sampled in a trial of the OX40 agonist ivuxolimab. The gene calls are TRBV27 and TRBJ2-6; 7 positions agree with TRBD1. This clonotype was sampled from an adult with an advanced solid tumor such as melanoma, head and neck, liver or kidney cancer. The CDR3 is CASSWTGPNSGANVLTF. DNA for the CDR3: TGTGCCAGCAGTTGGACAGGACCCAACTCTGGGGCCAACGTCCTGACTTTC.